This passage covers 21 T cell receptor beta chains from one sample sequenced in a study of blood T cell repertoires in COVID-19. The table came from immunoSEQ multiplex PCR; TCRdb's copy has only in-frame clones and leaves some out. Of roughly 480,000 clones in the sample, roughly nine tenths were seen once. The sequenced material came from peripheral blood. The receptors stem from a man between 18 and 35 years old with COVID-19, enrolled during active disease.

The rearrangement joins TRBV2 to TRBJ2-1, with TRBD2 as a possible D gene (5 bases). V dropped 5 bases and J dropped 3 bases, with 11 bases sitting between them. The CDR3 extends over 14 amino acids. Germline assignment: CDR1 SNHLY and CDR2 FYNNEI. In nucleotides, the CDR3 is TGTGCCAGCAGTCTCCGGGGAAACTACAATGAGCAGTTCTTC. Encoded protein: CASSLRGNYNEQFF.

J is TRBJ1-4 and V is TRBV7-2, with TRBD1 matching 9 bases. The CDR3 has 15 amino acids. Germline-derived CDR1 and CDR2 are SGHTA and FQGNSA. The trim removed 5 bases at V and 5 bases at J, leaving 6 bases unmatched. The CDR3 loop is CASSPGTGPNEKLFF. The CDR3 nucleotides are TGTGCCAGCAGCCCGGGGACAGGGCCGAATGAAAAACTGTTTTTT.

For this clone: At one end, the junction sequence differs from germline, possibly due to a read error. The V call is TRBV6-5, the J call TRBJ1-2; D is ambiguous. The germline CDR1 and CDR2 sequences are MNHEY and SVGAGI. The CDR3 is 13 residues long. The DNA for the CDR3 is TGTGCCAGCAGTGACTCGAGCCCCGATGGCTACACCTTC. It codes for CASSDSSPDGYTF.

V usage is TRBV19 and J usage is TRBJ1-5; D is unresolved. V lost 2 bases and J lost 4, with 6 bases in between. This CDR3 is 13 amino acids long. Germline CDR1 and CDR2: LNHDA and SQIVND (reference sequence). CDR3 region: CASSIKPNQPQHF. The DNA for the CDR3 is TGTGCCAGTAGTATAAAGCCTAATCAGCCCCAGCATTTT. The complete variable domain, with remaining parts taken from reference TRBV19 and TRBJ1-5, reads DGGITQSPKYLFRKEGQNVTLSCEQNLNHDAMYWYRQDPGQGLRLIYYSQIVNDFQKGDIAEGYSVSREKKESFPLTVTSAQKNPTAFYLCASSIKPNQPQHFGDGTRLSIL.

V gene TRBV6-5 combines with J gene TRBJ1-4; D is unclear. V lost 2 bases, J lost 0 bases, and 10 bases lay in between. CDR1 MNHEY and CDR2 SVGAGI come from the germline V gene. This CDR3 contains 16 residues. The CDR3 loop is CASSYHLGATNEKLFF. CDR3 sequence (DNA): TGTGCCAGCAGTTACCATCTGGGAGCAACTAATGAAAAACTGTTTTTT.

The chain is built from TRBV4-1 and TRBJ2-2; D perhaps matches TRBD2 (5 bases). Trimming cost V 2 bases and J 6 bases, with 16 bases left between them. The CDR3 has 16 residues. CDR1 is MGHRA, CDR2 YSYEKL, per germline. DNA for the CDR3: TGCGCCAGCAGCCAACCCGACGAGGGATTCGCCGGGGAGCTGTTTTTT. This encodes CASSQPDEGFAGELFF.

This chain connects TRBV7-6 to TRBJ2-3; 9 bases align to TRBD2. Germline loops: CDR1 SGHVS, CDR2 FNYEAQ. The CDR3 length is 15 residues. Losses at the gene ends were 0 bases for V and 6 bases for J; bases not matched to a gene: 4. The CDR3 DNA follows: TGTGCCAGCAGCTTAGCTAGCGGGGGCGGGGATACGCAGTATTTT. This translates into CASSLASGGGDTQYF.

The chain employs TRBV12-3 or TRBV12-4 and TRBJ2-3, with D possibly TRBD1 on 5 matching bases. The CDR3 has 13 residues. The V end was cut by 3 bases, the J end by 2 bases, with 6 bases between. The DNA for the CDR3 is TGTGCCAGCAGTTTTGGACACACAGATACGCAGTATTTT. Translating gives CASSFGHTDTQYF.

V gene TRBV19 combines with J gene TRBJ2-7; a weak D match, TRBD2 (5 bases). Looked up from germline, CDR1 is LNHDA and CDR2 is SQIVND (reference sequence). Trimming left V 9 bases short and J 0 bases short, with 15 bases between. The CDR3 totals 14 residues. CDR3 residues: CASSPVGSSYEQYF. DNA for the CDR3: TGTGCCAGCAGTCCCGTGGGGAGCTCCTACGAGCAGTACTTC.

The gene calls are TRBV6-6 and TRBJ1-2; 8 bases are shared with TRBD1. The ends lost 8 bases at V and 4 bases at J; junction bases unmatched: 3. Germline CDR1 MNHNY, CDR2 SVGAGI (reference sequence). The CDR3 spans 12 residues. The chain's CDR3 is CASHGQGYGYTF. CDR3 nucleotide sequence: TGTGCCAGCCACGGACAGGGCTATGGCTACACCTTC.

The V and J genes are TRBV5-1 and TRBJ2-1; TRBD1 might be the D (5 bases). The CDR3 sequence is 14 residues long. Germline lookup yields CDR1 SGHRS and CDR2 YFSETQ. Trimming left V 0 bases short and J 9 bases short, with 13 bases between. DNA of the CDR3: TGCGCCAGCAGCTTGGTAGGTGCAGGGTTTGAGCAGTTCTTC. It encodes CASSLVGAGFEQFF.

The chain carries TRBV2 and TRBJ1-5, with D perhaps TRBD1 (6 bases). The V gene's germline CDR1 is SNHLY and CDR2 FYNNEI. This CDR3 is 15 amino acids long. Deletions cut 9 bases from V and 5 bases from J, with 20 bases between. CDR3: CASQGLQGKDQPQHF. CDR3 nucleotides: TGTGCCAGTCAAGGGTTACAGGGTAAGGATCAGCCCCAGCATTTT.

The chain has TRBV6-6 and TRBJ1-2, with D uncertain. Trimming removed 6 bases from V and 2 bases from J, with 10 bases in between. Per germline, CDR1 MNHNY and CDR2 SVGAGI (reference sequence). This CDR3 has 13 residues. For the CDR3, the DNA is TGTGCCAGCAGCCGACGGTTCAACTATGGCTACACCTTC. This codes for CASSRRFNYGYTF.

The CDR3 region has the DNA TGCGCCAGCAGCTTTATGGAACAGACCTACGAGCAGTACTTC. This sequence encodes CASSFMEQTYEQYF. The V gene is TRBV5-1, the J gene TRBJ2-7; the D is unclear. The CDR3 has 14 residues. CDR1 is SGHRS and CDR2 is YFSETQ in the germline V gene. V gave up 2 bases and J gave up 2 bases, with 11 bases separating them.

Concerning this clone: Other nucleotide sequences in the sample specify the same CDR3. The chain is built from TRBV4-1 and TRBJ2-7, with 11 bases identical to TRBD2. The CDR3 sequence is 16 residues long. Trimming cost V 1 base and J 0 bases; bases outside gene matches: 2. CDR1 is MGHRA, CDR2 YSYEKL, per germline. This CDR3 is CASSQVGTSGSYEQYF. For the CDR3, the DNA is TGCGCCAGCAGCCAAGTTGGGACTAGCGGCTCCTACGAGCAGTACTTC.

Here the CDR3 DNA reads TGTGCCAGCAGTAAAGGACAGGTTTGGATTGTGAACACTGAAGCTTTCTTT. Encoded protein: CASSKGQVWIVNTEAFF. The rearrangement joins TRBV6-1 to TRBJ1-1; TRBD1 agrees at 7 bases. The ends lost 5 bases at V and 0 bases at J; junction bases unmatched: 12. This CDR3 has 17 amino acids. Germline CDR1 reads MNHNS; CDR2 reads SASEGT.

The chain links TRBV13 to TRBJ1-6; D ambiguous. The CDR3 has 17 residues. The V and J ends lost 7 bases and 7 bases respectively, with 23 bases between them. Germline V lookup: CDR1 PRHDT, CDR2 FYEKMQ (reference sequence). Here the CDR3 reads CASTQYGGGTMNSPLHF. The CDR3 nucleotides read TGTGCCAGCACTCAATACGGCGGAGGAACGATGAATTCACCCCTCCACTTT.

This clone has more than one count but fewer than ten. This sample also contains other DNA sequences that code for the same CDR3. The chain joins TRBV6-5 to TRBJ1-2, with D maybe TRBD1 (6 bases). Germline values: CDR1 MNHEY, CDR2 SVGAGI. The ends were cut back, 5 bases at V and 0 bases at J, with 7 bases in the middle. This CDR3 has 13 amino acids. The CDR3 here is CASSRTANYGYTF. As DNA, the CDR3 is TGTGCCAGCAGTCGGACAGCTAACTATGGCTACACCTTC.

J is TRBJ1-5 and V is TRBV6-5, with TRBD1 matching 7 bases. The CDR3 runs to 14 residues. From germline, CDR1 is MNHEY and CDR2 SVGAGI. V lost 6 bases and J lost 6; bases outside the gene matches: 8. The CDR3 sequence is CASSRDRVRQPQHF. Here the CDR3 DNA reads TGTGCCAGCAGCCGAGACAGGGTACGTCAGCCCCAGCATTTT.

The V gene is TRBV7-9, the J gene TRBJ2-3; TRBD1 agrees at 12 bases. This CDR3 comprises 16 residues. Germline V lookup: CDR1 SEHNR, CDR2 FQNEAQ (reference sequence). J gave up 9 bases and V 5 bases, and 12 bases lay outside the gene matches. CDR3 residues: CASSRTRDRGRVTQYF. CDR3 in DNA: TGTGCCAGCAGCCGGACCCGGGACAGGGGGCGAGTCACGCAGTATTTT.

The V gene is TRBV2, the J gene TRBJ2-5; D call uncertain. Looked up from germline, CDR1 is SNHLY and CDR2 is FYNNEI. This CDR3 has 13 residues. V lost 2 bases, J lost 2 bases, and 6 bases lay in between. The DNA of the CDR3 is TGTGCCAGCAGTGAAATACAGCAAGAGACCCAGTACTTC. Residues: CASSEIQQETQYF.